The sequence of this T cell receptor beta chain was determined in a study of T cells in Graves' hyperthyroidism and ophthalmopathy. Amplified regions were TCR beta CDR3 sequences from RNA transcripts. TCR CDR3 underwent first-round RT-PCR with the HTBI primer set. TCRdb itself ran the multiplex PCR reads through MiXCR, one entry per CDR3 protein. This sample has about 350,000 distinct CDR3 sequences, with approximately 18% found just once. This receptor was taken from a woman between 35 and 50 years old with Graves' ophthalmopathy. Sequencing input: blood.

The CDR3: CASSVLILGELFF. CDR3 nucleotides: TGTGCCAGCAGCGTTTTAATTCTCGGGGAGCTGTTTTTT. The rearrangement links TRBV9 to TRBJ2-2; D is uncertain. Trimming cost V 2 bases and J 7 bases, with 9 bases left between them. From germline, CDR1 is SGDLS and CDR2 YYNGEE. CDR3 length equals 13 residues.